This T cell receptor beta chain was captured in a study of T cells in Graves' hyperthyroidism and ophthalmopathy. After removal of 6 bases from V and 5 bases from J, the junction contained 14 bases not matched to a gene. There are 16 residues in the CDR3. This clonotype was observed a single time. Amplification of TCR beta CDR3 regions was performed using RNA transcripts as template. The HTBI primer set drove a first-round RT-PCR of the TCR CDR3. One entry per CDR3 protein results from TCRdb running MiXCR on the multiplex PCR reads. Altogether about 560,000 distinct CDR3 sequences are present, 40% to 55% being singletons, with the ten largest covering about 7.9%.

The source is a woman aged 18-29 years with Graves' hyperthyroidism. The sequencing input was peripheral blood or thyroid tissue (not recorded which). V usage is TRBV12-3 or TRBV12-4 and J usage is TRBJ2-5, with 8 nucleotides matching TRBD2. The CDR3 region is CASRTTPGLVIETQYF. The CDR3 coding sequence is TGTGCCAGCAGAACAACACCGGGACTAGTGATTGAGACCCAGTACTTC.